This T cell receptor (beta chain) emerged from a study of human T cells and chemical hapten exposure. The library put unique molecular identifiers onto individual cDNA molecules. TCRdb processed the RACE reads anew with MiXCR; each CDR3 protein has one entry. The table includes more than 30,000 distinct CDR3 sequences, more than 6% detected once. As for this clonotype: What it binds is unknown.

The sample's time point: patch test 1, 2 weeks after DPC sensitization. Treatment: therapeutic diphenylcyclopropenone sensitization with weekly scalp DPC. Total RNA was extracted from unfractionated whole blood. Study outcomes and limitations: TCRs exceeding 1 in 1000 frequency stayed unchanged with DPC sensitization. Counts of expanded TCRs at PT1 were positively correlated with patch test score. Relative to controls, expanded TCRs formed significantly more large CDR3 similarity clusters.

V shed 3 bases, J shed 0 bases, and the junction held 9 bases outside the gene matches. Germline CDR1 reads LNHDA; CDR2 reads SQIVND (reference sequence). The CDR3 is made up of 17 amino acids. The chain carries TRBV19 and TRBJ1-2, with 8 positions matching TRBD1. The clonotype was recovered from a woman aged 25 to 45 with alopecia areata. Some clones in this sample may be carry-over from other donors' samples. The sample consisted of whole blood, taken in connection with sensitization to the hapten diphenylcyclopropenone (DPC). The CDR3 region has the DNA TGTGCCAGTAGTATCGACAGGGGAATCGCAGCTAACTATGGCTACACCTTC. Amino acid sequence: CASSIDRGIAANYGYTF.